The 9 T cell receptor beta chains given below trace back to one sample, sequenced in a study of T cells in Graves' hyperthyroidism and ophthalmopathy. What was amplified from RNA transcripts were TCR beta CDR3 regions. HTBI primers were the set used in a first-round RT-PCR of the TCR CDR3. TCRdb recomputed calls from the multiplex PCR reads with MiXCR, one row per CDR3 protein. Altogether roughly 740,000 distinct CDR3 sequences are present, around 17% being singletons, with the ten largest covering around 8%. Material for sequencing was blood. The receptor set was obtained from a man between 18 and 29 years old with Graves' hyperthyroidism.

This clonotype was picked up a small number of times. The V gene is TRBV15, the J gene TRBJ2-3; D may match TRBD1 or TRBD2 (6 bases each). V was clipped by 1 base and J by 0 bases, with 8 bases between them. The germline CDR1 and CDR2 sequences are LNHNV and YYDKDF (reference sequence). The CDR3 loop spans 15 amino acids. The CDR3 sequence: CATSRVGGSTDTQYF. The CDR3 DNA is TGTGCCACCAGCAGAGTGGGGGGCAGCACAGATACGCAGTATTTT.

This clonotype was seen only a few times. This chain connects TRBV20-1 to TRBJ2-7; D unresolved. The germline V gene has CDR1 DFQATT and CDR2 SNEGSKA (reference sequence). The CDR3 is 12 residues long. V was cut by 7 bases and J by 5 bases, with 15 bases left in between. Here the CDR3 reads CSGGRRMDEQYF. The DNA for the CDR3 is TGCAGTGGAGGACGTCGAATGGACGAGCAGTACTTC.

The CDR3 DNA is TGTGCCAGCAGTTACGACCCGGGACAGCACCCGTTCTTC. Translation gives CASSYDPGQHPFF. The rearrangement joins TRBV6-2 or TRBV6-3 to TRBJ2-1; 7 positions agree with TRBD1. CDR1 is MNHEY, CDR2 SVGEGT, per germline. The CDR3 is 13 residues long. V gave up 2 bases and J gave up 15 bases; unmatched junction bases: 10.

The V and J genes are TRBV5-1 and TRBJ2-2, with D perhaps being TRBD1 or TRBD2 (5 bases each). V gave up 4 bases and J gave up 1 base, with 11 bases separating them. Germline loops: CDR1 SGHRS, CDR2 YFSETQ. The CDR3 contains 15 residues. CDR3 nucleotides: TGCGCCAGCAGCGGGACGGCTATGAACACCGGGGAGCTGTTTTTT. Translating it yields CASSGTAMNTGELFF.

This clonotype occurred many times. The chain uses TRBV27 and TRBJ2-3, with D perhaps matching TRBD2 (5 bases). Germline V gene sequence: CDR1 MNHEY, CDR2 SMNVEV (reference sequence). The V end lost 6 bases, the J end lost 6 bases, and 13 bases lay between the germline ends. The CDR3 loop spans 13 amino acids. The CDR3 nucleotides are TGTGCCAGCAGCCTCCTTAGGAGGGATACGCAGTATTTT. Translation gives CASSLLRRDTQYF.

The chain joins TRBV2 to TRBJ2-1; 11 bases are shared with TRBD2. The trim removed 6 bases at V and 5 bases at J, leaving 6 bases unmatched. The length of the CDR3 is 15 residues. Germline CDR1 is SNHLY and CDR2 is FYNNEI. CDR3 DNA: TGTGCCAGCAGGGAGGGACTAGCGGTCGACAATGAGCAGTTCTTC. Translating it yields CASREGLAVDNEQFF.

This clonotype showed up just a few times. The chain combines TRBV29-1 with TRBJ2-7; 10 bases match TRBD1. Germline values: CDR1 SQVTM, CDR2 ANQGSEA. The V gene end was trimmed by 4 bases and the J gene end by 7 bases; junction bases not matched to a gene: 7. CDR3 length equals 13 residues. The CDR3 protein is CSVVGGQGLEQYF. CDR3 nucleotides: TGCAGCGTTGTGGGGGGACAGGGGCTTGAGCAGTACTTC.

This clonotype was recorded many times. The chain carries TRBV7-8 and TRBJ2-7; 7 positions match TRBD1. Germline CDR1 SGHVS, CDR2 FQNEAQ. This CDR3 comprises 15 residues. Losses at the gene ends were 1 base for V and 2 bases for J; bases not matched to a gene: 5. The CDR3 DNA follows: TGTGCCAGCAGCTTAGAAGGGACAGCAACCTACGAGCAGTACTTC. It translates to CASSLEGTATYEQYF.

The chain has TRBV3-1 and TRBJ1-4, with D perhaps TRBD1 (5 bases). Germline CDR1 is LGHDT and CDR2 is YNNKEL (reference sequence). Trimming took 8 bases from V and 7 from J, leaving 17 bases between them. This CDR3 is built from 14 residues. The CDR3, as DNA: TGTGCCAGCCTGGGGACCGGCGAATCTGAAAAACTGTTTTTT. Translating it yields CASLGTGESEKLFF.